The rows below give T cell receptor beta chains drawn from one sample of a study of T cell repertoires in cytomegalovirus infection. TCRdb re-called the reads through MiXCR, storing one row per CDR3 protein. The sample includes some 150,000 distinct CDR3 sequences, about 6.3% seen only once; the top ten take more than 15%. Material for sequencing was PBMCs. The origin of the receptors is a human donor in good health (CMV status not recorded). Some clones in this sample may be carry-over from other donors' samples. Each CDR3 is given with its conserved first and last residue. Each record gives: V gene, clone size, J gene, CDR3 protein. The size field is filled for only some rows; it gives once, few, many or a size class.

V gene: TRBV10-3
clone size: many
J gene: TRBJ2-1
CDR3 protein: CAISAPAGGGVEQFF

V gene: TRBV7-2
clone size: many
J gene: TRBJ1-2
CDR3 protein: CASSTAGTNYGYTF

V gene: TRBV28
clone size: many
J gene: TRBJ2-7
CDR3 protein: CASSPSGKREYF

V gene: TRBV19
clone size: few
J gene: TRBJ2-6
CDR3 protein: CASSTWTVASGANVLTF

V gene: TRBV6-2/TRBV6-3
clone size: -
J gene: TRBJ1-5
CDR3 protein: CASSPPPGGVDQPQHF

V gene: TRBV18
clone size: many
J gene: TRBJ2-5
CDR3 protein: CASSQLPGPYQETQYF

V gene: TRBV28
clone size: many
J gene: TRBJ1-4
CDR3 protein: CASSPQGSRNEKLFF

V gene: TRBV4-3
clone size: many
J gene: TRBJ2-1
CDR3 protein: CASSQSRVLSNEQFF

V gene: TRBV7-2
clone size: many
J gene: TRBJ2-3
CDR3 protein: CASSNPSTDTQYF

V gene: TRBV10-3
clone size: many
J gene: TRBJ2-5
CDR3 protein: CAISPGSQETQYF

V gene: TRBV20-1
clone size: many
J gene: TRBJ2-4
CDR3 protein: CSARPPRTGEGKNIQYF

V gene: TRBV19
clone size: few
J gene: TRBJ1-1
CDR3 protein: CASSKSGSFF

V gene: TRBV7-2
clone size: many
J gene: TRBJ2-5
CDR3 protein: CASSLGLAVQETQYF

V gene: TRBV7-2
clone size: many
J gene: TRBJ2-1
CDR3 protein: CASSRGGGGRGGYNEQFF

V gene: TRBV7-3
clone size: many
J gene: TRBJ1-1
CDR3 protein: CASSLNGDRGNTEAFF

V gene: TRBV2
clone size: few
J gene: TRBJ2-1
CDR3 protein: CASSVGPYNEQFF

V gene: TRBV7-9
clone size: many
J gene: TRBJ1-1
CDR3 protein: CASSLGQREAFF

V gene: TRBV20-1
clone size: -
J gene: TRBJ1-2
CDR3 protein: CSSYTGGGRNNGYTF

V gene: TRBV11-2
clone size: many
J gene: TRBJ2-2
CDR3 protein: CASSLLAGAGTGELFF

V gene: TRBV11-2
clone size: many
J gene: TRBJ1-2
CDR3 protein: CASSLHSLDAAGYTF

V gene: TRBV28
clone size: many
J gene: TRBJ2-3
CDR3 protein: CASSLPPGRLDTQYF

V gene: TRBV20-1
clone size: -
J gene: TRBJ1-5
CDR3 protein: CSASGRGTSNQPQHF

V gene: TRBV5-1
clone size: -
J gene: TRBJ2-2
CDR3 protein: CASSSDRGRGELLF

V gene: TRBV19
clone size: -
J gene: TRBJ2-5
CDR3 protein: CASSISVTSDLPQETQYF

V gene: TRBV6-2/TRBV6-3
clone size: many
J gene: TRBJ2-2
CDR3 protein: CASFPPGGELFF

V gene: TRBV18
clone size: few
J gene: TRBJ1-6
CDR3 protein: CASSRPTGTGQSVINSPLHF

V gene: TRBV7-6
clone size: few
J gene: TRBJ1-2
CDR3 protein: CASSLDPGHGYTF

V gene: TRBV2
clone size: few
J gene: TRBJ2-3
CDR3 protein: CASSPLDRAETDTQYF

V gene: TRBV19
clone size: -
J gene: TRBJ2-1
CDR3 protein: CASSSGGGTLLYNEQFF

V gene: TRBV2
clone size: many
J gene: TRBJ1-1
CDR3 protein: CASSVDRGNTEAFF

V gene: TRBV5-1
clone size: -
J gene: TRBJ2-1
CDR3 protein: CASSSLGQYSEQFF

V gene: TRBV28
clone size: few
J gene: TRBJ2-3
CDR3 protein: CASSFFLGTGGRVDTQYF

V gene: TRBV29-1
clone size: -
J gene: TRBJ1-4
CDR3 protein: CSVADGTAATNEKLFF

V gene: TRBV4-2
clone size: many
J gene: TRBJ1-1
CDR3 protein: CASSQGLGTVNEAFF

V gene: TRBV12-3/TRBV12-4
clone size: many
J gene: TRBJ1-5
CDR3 protein: CASSHSNSNQPQHF

V gene: TRBV11-3
clone size: many
J gene: TRBJ2-3
CDR3 protein: CASSLSTSGGRDTQYF

V gene: TRBV2
clone size: few
J gene: TRBJ1-4
CDR3 protein: CASRGQGGNEKLFF